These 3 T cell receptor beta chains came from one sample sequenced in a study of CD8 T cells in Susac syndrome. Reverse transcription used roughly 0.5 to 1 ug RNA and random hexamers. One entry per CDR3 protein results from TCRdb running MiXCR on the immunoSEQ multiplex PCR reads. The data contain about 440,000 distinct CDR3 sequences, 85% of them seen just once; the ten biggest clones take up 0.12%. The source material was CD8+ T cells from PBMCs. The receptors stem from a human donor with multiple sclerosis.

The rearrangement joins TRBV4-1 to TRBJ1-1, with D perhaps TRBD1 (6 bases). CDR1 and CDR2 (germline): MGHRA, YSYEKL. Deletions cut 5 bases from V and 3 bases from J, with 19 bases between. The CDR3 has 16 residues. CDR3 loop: CASSDRTGLLDTEAFF. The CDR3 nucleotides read TGCGCCAGCAGCGATCGAACAGGGCTATTAGACACTGAAGCTTTCTTT.

The CDR3 reads CSAEGQSVYNEQFF. The CDR3 nucleotides read TGCAGCGCCGAAGGACAGTCGGTCTACAATGAGCAGTTCTTC. The chain links TRBV29-1 to TRBJ2-1; D perhaps matches TRBD1 (6 bases). With 7 bases removed from V and 3 bases from J, the gap between germline ends came to 16 bases. Germline assignment: CDR1 SQVTM and CDR2 ANQGSEA. The CDR3 length is 14 residues.

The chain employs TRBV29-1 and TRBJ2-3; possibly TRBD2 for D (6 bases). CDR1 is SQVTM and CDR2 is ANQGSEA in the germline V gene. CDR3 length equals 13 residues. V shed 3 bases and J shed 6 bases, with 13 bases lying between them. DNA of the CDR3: TGCAGCGTTGACGGGGGACTGGTGGATACGCAGTATTTT. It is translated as CSVDGGLVDTQYF.